The 20 T cell receptor beta chains presented below share a single source sample, sequenced in a study of technical replicates of blood from several donors. This table comes from immunoSEQ multiplex PCR, and its TCRdb copy is limited to in-frame clones, with some not included. This table has some 49,000 clones, approximately 90% appearing once. The sequencing sample was made of PBMCs. These TCRs come from a human donor in good health. Some clones in this sample may be carry-over from other donors' samples.

The chain is built from TRBV5-6 and TRBJ2-5, with D possibly TRBD2 on 6 matching bases. This CDR3 spans 17 amino acids. V lost 2 bases and J 0 bases, leaving 17 bases between the germline ends. Germline values: CDR1 SGHDT, CDR2 YYEEEE. The chain's CDR3 is CASSLVVGLAYQETQYF. The DNA for the CDR3 is TGTGCCAGCAGCTTAGTCGTCGGGCTAGCGTACCAAGAGACCCAGTACTTC.

The rearrangement joins TRBV19 to TRBJ2-3; 7 bases match TRBD2. This CDR3 is built from 19 residues. The J segment lost 4 bases and the V segment lost 7 bases, leaving 23 bases of the junction unmatched. Germline loops: CDR1 LNHDA, CDR2 SQIVND (reference sequence). The DNA of the CDR3 is TGTGCCAGTACCTCAACGGGTGGGCGGGGGACCCGGGCCGCAGATACGCAGTATTTT. Translating it yields CASTSTGGRGTRAADTQYF.

The rearrangement links TRBV5-4 to TRBJ2-7; 10 nucleotides align to TRBD2. Germline trimming cut 6 bases from V and 0 bases from J; bases unmatched to any gene: 3. Germline CDR1 is SGHNT and CDR2 is YYREEE (reference sequence). This CDR3 is 14 amino acids long. The CDR3 is CASTASGSSYEQYF. CDR3 nucleotide sequence: TGTGCCAGCACTGCTAGCGGGAGCTCCTACGAGCAGTACTTC. The variable domain in full, with the rest retrieved from reference TRBV5-4 and TRBJ2-7, is ETGVTQSPTHLIKTRGQQVTLRCSSQSGHNTVSWYQQALGQGPQFIFQYYREEENGRGNFPPRFSGLQFPNYSSELNVNALELDDSALYLCASTASGSSYEQYFGPGTRLTVT.

The genes are TRBV29-1 and TRBJ1-2; D is unclear. The germline V gene encodes CDR1 SQVTM and CDR2 ANQGSEA. The V and J ends lost 1 base and 7 bases respectively, with 7 bases between them. This CDR3 contains 11 residues. Here the CDR3 DNA reads TGCAGCGTTGAAGTGGAGCTTGGCTACACCTTC. Amino acid sequence: CSVEVELGYTF.

This clone was detected only once. This rearrangement joins TRBV7-8 to TRBJ2-3, with 8 positions matching TRBD2. Germline CDR1 reads SGHVS; CDR2 reads FQNEAQ. CDR3 length: 17 amino acids. The V and J ends lost 0 bases and 1 base, in that order; junction bases with no gene match: 6. The CDR3 nucleotides read TGTGCCAGCAGCTTAGCGTGGTCGACTAGCGGCACAGATACGCAGTATTTT. It yields the protein CASSLAWSTSGTDTQYF. Using reference TRBV7-8 and TRBJ2-3 for the parts outside the CDR3, the full variable domain is GAGVSQSPRYKVAKRGQDVALRCDPISGHVSLFWYQQALGQGPEFLTYFQNEAQLDKSGLPSDRFFAERPEGSVSTLKIQRTQQEDSAVYLCASSLAWSTSGTDTQYFGPGTRLTVL.

The chain joins TRBV30 to TRBJ2-4, with 10 nucleotides matching TRBD1. The CDR3 contains 12 residues. CDR1 and CDR2 from the germline V gene are GTSNPN and SVGIG (reference sequence). V shed 2 bases and J 9 bases; nucleotides not matched to a gene: 1. The CDR3 coding sequence is TGTGCCTGGAGTTGGACAGGGGGCATTCAGTACTTC. This sequence encodes CAWSWTGGIQYF.

V is TRBV5-5 and J is TRBJ2-2; D gene ambiguous. The V and J ends lost 4 bases and 6 bases respectively, with 13 bases between them. This CDR3 has 14 residues. CDR1 is SGHKS, CDR2 YYEKEE, per germline (reference sequence). Here the CDR3 DNA reads TGTGCCAGCAGCCGGGTGATGGTCGCCGGGGAGCTGTTTTTT. It translates to CASSRVMVAGELFF.

The chain recombines TRBV18 with TRBJ1-3; no definite D call. The CDR3 loop spans 15 amino acids. The germline V and J ends were trimmed by 6 bases and 4 bases, with 16 bases remaining between them. The germline V gene encodes CDR1 KGHSH and CDR2 LQKENI. The CDR3 loop is CASSPKKSGGNTIYF. In DNA, the CDR3 is TGTGCCAGCTCGCCCAAGAAATCGGGAGGAAACACCATATATTTT.

The chain carries TRBV19 and TRBJ2-7; D is undetermined. This CDR3 has 14 residues. Between the trimmed V and J ends, which lost 2 bases and 4 bases, there was a span of 12 bases. Germline CDR1 reads LNHDA; CDR2 reads SQIVND (reference sequence). The CDR3 region has the DNA TGTGCCAGTAGTATAACGGGTTTCGGTTACGAGCAGTACTTC. Protein sequence: CASSITGFGYEQYF.

With regard to this clone: The junction differs from germline at one of its ends, possibly a read error. The V and J genes are TRBV7-2 and TRBJ2-7; D perhaps matches TRBD1 (6 bases). CDR1 is SGHTA and CDR2 is FQGNSA in the germline V gene. This CDR3 has 12 residues. In DNA form, the CDR3 reads TGTGCCAGCAGCTTAGTCGGGACAACTAAACACTTC. It translates to CASSLVGTTKHF.

The rearrangement uses TRBV12-1 and TRBJ2-2; no DNA check was done on the table's D call, TRBD2. TRBV12-1 is designated a pseudogene. The CDR3 length is 20 residues. DNA for the CDR3: TGTGCCAGCAGCTTTGATGCAGCAGTGGAGATTAAAAGAAACACCGGGGAGCTGTTTTTT. It is translated as CASSFDAAVEIKRNTGELFF.

This chain links TRBV7-9 with TRBJ1-4, with unresolved D. CDR1 is SEHNR and CDR2 is FQNEAQ in the germline V gene (reference sequence). V was pared by 2 bases and J by 1 base, with 5 bases between. This CDR3 contains 14 residues. The CDR3 protein is CASSLSGTNEKLFF. CDR3 sequence (DNA): TGTGCCAGCAGCTTAAGCGGAACTAATGAAAAACTGTTTTTT.

CDR3: CASSLGATGGRDYGYTF. The CDR3 region has the DNA TGTGCCAGCAGCTTAGGAGCGACAGGGGGGAGAGACTATGGCTACACCTTC. The rearrangement links TRBV11-2 to TRBJ1-2; 9 bases line up with TRBD1. Losses at the gene ends were 1 base for V and 3 bases for J; bases not matched to a gene: 9. The CDR3 sequence is 17 residues long. Germline values: CDR1 SGHAT, CDR2 FQNNGV.

As for this clone: Germline is not matched at one junction end, which may reflect a read error. CDR3 in amino acids: CASSNTRAPEGYRYTF. The CDR3, as DNA: TGTGCCAGTAGCAACACCCGGGCCCCCGAGGGCTATCGCTACACCTTC. The chain recombines TRBV19 with TRBJ1-2; D is unclear. This CDR3 is built from 16 residues. In germline, CDR1 is LNHDA, CDR2 SQIVND (reference sequence).

This sequence joins TRBV2 and TRBJ2-7, with D perhaps TRBD1 (6 bases). CDR1 SNHLY and CDR2 FYNNEI come from the germline V gene. With 8 bases removed from V and 4 bases from J, the gap between germline ends came to 15 bases. The CDR3 totals 13 residues. CDR3 in amino acids: CASAGELPYEQYF. In nucleotides, the CDR3 is TGTGCCAGCGCAGGGGAACTCCCTTACGAGCAGTACTTC.

This chain connects TRBV11-3 to TRBJ2-1; no firm D call. This CDR3 comprises 12 residues. V lost 5 bases, J lost 13 bases, and 15 bases lay in between. Germline V gene lookup returns CDR1 SGHNT and CDR2 YENEEA. CDR3 DNA sequence: TGTGCCAGCAGCCTATCAGGCCGTGATCAGTTCTTC. Its translation: CASSLSGRDQFF.

The chain employs TRBV4-2 and TRBJ2-3; 7 bases align to TRBD2. The CDR3 contains 16 residues. Germline values: CDR1 LGHNA, CDR2 YNFKEQ. V trimming: 1 base; J trimming: 2 bases; junction bases outside the gene matches: 6. CDR3 in amino acids: CASSQGGGGPTDTQYF. In DNA form, the CDR3 reads TGTGCCAGCAGCCAAGGGGGGGGAGGGCCCACAGATACGCAGTATTTT.

This chain uses TRBV7-9 with TRBJ2-1, with 8 bases matching TRBD2. The CDR3 sequence is 17 residues long. V lost 5 bases, J lost 1 base, and 10 bases stayed unmatched. Per germline, CDR1 SEHNR and CDR2 FQNEAQ (reference sequence). CDR3 region: CASSPSPSGGSYNEQFF. The CDR3 nucleotides read TGTGCCAGCAGCCCTTCCCCCAGCGGGGGTTCCTACAATGAGCAGTTCTTC.

CDR3 nucleotides: TGTGCCAGCAGCCCGGGACTCTTAGGCACAGATACGCAGTATTTT. Amino acids: CASSPGLLGTDTQYF. The chain couples TRBV11-3 to TRBJ2-3, with D possibly TRBD2 on 6 matching bases. The CDR3 totals 15 residues. V lost 5 bases and J lost 1, with 13 bases in between. The V gene's germline CDR1 is SGHNT and CDR2 YENEEA.

J is TRBJ2-7 and V is TRBV7-6; D ambiguous. Between the trimmed V and J ends, which lost 5 bases and 1 base, there was a span of 9 bases. CDR3 length equals 13 residues. Germline assignment: CDR1 SGHVS and CDR2 FNYEAQ. CDR3 sequence: CASSPLSSYEQYF. The CDR3, as DNA: TGTGCCAGCAGCCCTCTCAGTTCCTACGAGCAGTACTTC.